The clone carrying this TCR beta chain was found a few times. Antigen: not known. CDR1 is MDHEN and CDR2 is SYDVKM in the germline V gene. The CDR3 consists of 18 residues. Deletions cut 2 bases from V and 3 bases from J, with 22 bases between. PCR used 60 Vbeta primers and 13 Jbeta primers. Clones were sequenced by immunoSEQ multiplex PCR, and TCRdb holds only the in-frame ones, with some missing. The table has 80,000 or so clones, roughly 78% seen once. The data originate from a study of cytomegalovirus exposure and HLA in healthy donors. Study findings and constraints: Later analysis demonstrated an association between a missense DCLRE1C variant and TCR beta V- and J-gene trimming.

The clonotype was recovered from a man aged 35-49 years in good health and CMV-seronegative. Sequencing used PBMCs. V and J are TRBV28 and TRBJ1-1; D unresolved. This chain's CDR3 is CASSLRPLSSSGHTEAFF. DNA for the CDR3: TGTGCCAGCAGTTTAAGGCCCCTATCCTCTTCAGGCCACACTGAAGCTTTCTTT.